In its sample, the clone carrying this T cell receptor (beta chain) was seen a few times. Its specificity is not known. After removal of 4 bases from V and 5 bases from J, the junction contained 11 bases not matched to a gene. The CDR3 loop spans 16 amino acids. Germline-derived CDR1 and CDR2 are SGHRS and YFSETQ. This entry belongs to a study of T cells in Graves' hyperthyroidism and ophthalmopathy. Amplification yielded TCR beta CDR3 regions, with RNA transcripts as the source. During a first-round RT-PCR of the TCR CDR3, the HTBI primer set was used. TCRdb fed the multiplex PCR reads into MiXCR, producing one record per CDR3 protein. The sample lists around 490,000 distinct CDR3 sequences, 15% to 20% occurring once. General study findings and limits: The model's output predicted ophthalmopathy at a median of around 6.9 months prior to onset.

This clonotype was sampled from a man aged 35 to 55 with Graves' ophthalmopathy. The chain joins TRBV5-1 to TRBJ2-1, with 8 bases identical to TRBD2. Sequenced sample: blood. CDR3 protein: CASSIREGRRDNEQFF. CDR3 in DNA: TGCGCCAGCAGCATCCGGGAGGGGCGCAGGGACAATGAGCAGTTCTTC.